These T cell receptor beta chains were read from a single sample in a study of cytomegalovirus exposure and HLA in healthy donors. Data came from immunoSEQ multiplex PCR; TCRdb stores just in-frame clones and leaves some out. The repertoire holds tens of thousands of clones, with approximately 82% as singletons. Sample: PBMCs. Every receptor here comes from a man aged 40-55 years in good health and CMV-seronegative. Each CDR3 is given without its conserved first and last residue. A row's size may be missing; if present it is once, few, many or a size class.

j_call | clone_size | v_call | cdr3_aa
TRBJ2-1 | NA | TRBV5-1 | ASSLDGTEYNEQF
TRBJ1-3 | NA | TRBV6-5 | ASSSGPVREGNTIY
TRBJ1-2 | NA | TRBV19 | ASRSTGSAYGYT
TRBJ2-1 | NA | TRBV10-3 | AISGGRGIDEQF
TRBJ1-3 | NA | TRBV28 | ASSLFQGGDTIY
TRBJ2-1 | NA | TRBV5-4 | ASSFGESSYNEQF
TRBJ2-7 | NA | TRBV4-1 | ASSQRGSPADYEQY
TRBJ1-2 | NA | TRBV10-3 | AITRSPDTRYGYT
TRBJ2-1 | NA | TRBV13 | ASSTRRGPENEQF
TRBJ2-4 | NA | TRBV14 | ASSQGARGNIQY
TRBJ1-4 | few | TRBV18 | ASSPQGGDEKLF
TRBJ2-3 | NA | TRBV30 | AAQQGASTDTQY
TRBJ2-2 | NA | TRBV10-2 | ASSDIGGQYTGELF
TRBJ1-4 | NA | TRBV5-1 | ASHRAAATNEKLF
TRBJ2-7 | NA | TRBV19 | ASRGLANYEQY
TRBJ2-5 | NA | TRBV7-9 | ASSPIALAGTQETQY
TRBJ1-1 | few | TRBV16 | ASSQSGTEAF
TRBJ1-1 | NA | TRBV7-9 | ASSPRDRETEAF
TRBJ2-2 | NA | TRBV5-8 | ASSVGQGRELF
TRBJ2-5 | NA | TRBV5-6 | ASSSPTGRGETQY
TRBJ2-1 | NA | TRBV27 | ASSPRTSGSSYNEQF
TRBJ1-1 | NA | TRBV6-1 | ASHRTEAF
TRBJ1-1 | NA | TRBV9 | ASSPLRNTEAF
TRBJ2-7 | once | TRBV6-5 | ASSFIGSYEQY
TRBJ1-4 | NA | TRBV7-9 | ASRPDSNEKLF
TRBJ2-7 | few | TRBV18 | ASSPPRAGGKTYEQY
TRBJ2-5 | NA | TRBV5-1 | ASSLGGGLETQY
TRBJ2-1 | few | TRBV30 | AWSLPGYNEQF
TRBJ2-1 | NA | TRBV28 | ASSPGLAEYNEQF
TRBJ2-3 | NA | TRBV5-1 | ASSPGTSTDTQY
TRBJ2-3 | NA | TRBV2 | ASSRPSGSGTDTQY
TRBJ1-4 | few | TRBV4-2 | ASSQPDRGLANEKLF
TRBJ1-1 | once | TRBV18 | ASSPQNGEHTEAF
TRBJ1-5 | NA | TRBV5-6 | ASSLVGQLNQPQH
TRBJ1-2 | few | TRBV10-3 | AISESFGQGYGYT